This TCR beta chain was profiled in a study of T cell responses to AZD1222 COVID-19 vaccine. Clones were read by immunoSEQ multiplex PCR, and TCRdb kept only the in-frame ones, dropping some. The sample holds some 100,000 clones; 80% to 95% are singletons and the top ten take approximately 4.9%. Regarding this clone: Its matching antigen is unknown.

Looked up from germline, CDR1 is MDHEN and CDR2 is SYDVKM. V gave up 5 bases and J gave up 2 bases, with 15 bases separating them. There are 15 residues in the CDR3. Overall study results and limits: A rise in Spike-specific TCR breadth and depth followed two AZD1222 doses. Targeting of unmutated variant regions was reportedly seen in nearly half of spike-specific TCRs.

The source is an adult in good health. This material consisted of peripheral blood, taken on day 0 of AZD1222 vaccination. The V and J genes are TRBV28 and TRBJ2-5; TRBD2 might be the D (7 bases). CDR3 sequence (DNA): TGTGCCAGCAGTCCCATCGGGGGGACACAAGAGACCCAGTACTTC. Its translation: CASSPIGGTQETQYF.